This T cell receptor beta chain stems from a study of post-analysis software for immune sequencing data. This clonotype has a single count. The antigen remains undetermined. Sequencing libraries made from TCR beta cDNA carried unique molecular identifiers. TCRdb ran MiXCR on the PCR reads and lists one entry per CDR3 protein. The sample has about 680,000 distinct CDR3 sequences; approximately 59% are singletons. Germline-derived CDR1 and CDR2 are SGHDT and YYEEEE. V was shortened by 3 bases and J by 10 bases, with 17 bases between the two germline ends. There are 14 residues in the CDR3. Study-level results: When compared against controls, multiple sclerosis patients showed significantly lower normalized Chao1 diversity. In patients, TRBV5-6, TRBV5-1 and TRBV20-1 belonged to 4 or 5 TRBV segments found more frequently than in controls.

The sequencing sample was made of blood. This rearrangement joins TRBV5-6 to TRBJ2-1; D possibly corresponds to TRBD1 (6 bases). This receptor was identified in a girl aged 2-10 years with multiple sclerosis. In DNA, the CDR3 is TGTGCCAGCAGCTACCGAATAACAGGGCCCGAGCAGTTCTTC. Amino acid sequence: CASSYRITGPEQFF.